This T cell receptor (beta chain) was sequenced during a study of technical replicates of blood from a handful of donors (dated by TCRdb to about 2017). As to this clone: Its antigen specificity is not known. Within one base of it there is no much larger clone, and no base qualities were kept.

Library prep was done by the immunoSEQ multiplex PCR assay. TCRdb holds this immuneACCESS table with in-frame rearrangements only. Some clones are missing; in checked studies, unresolved V genes explain under half, and the rest has no known cause. The table for this sample lists fewer than 80,000 clones; over 85% of them were counted only once. Of the sample, 4% to 5.5% falls within the top ten clones. Via the germline V gene, CDR1 is SGDLS and CDR2 YYNGEE. V is pruned by 3 bases and J by 4 bases, leaving 2 bases of the junction without a gene match. From the cysteine up to the phenylalanine, the CDR3 has a length of 14 residues. Only the CDR3 region is kept as DNA, spanning 42 bases read in frame from base 1.

The clonotype comes from a human donor in good health. Some clones in this sample may be carry-over from other donors' samples. The chain couples TRBV9 to TRBJ2-5, with 11 bases in between that match TRBD2. Source material: PBMCs. The sequence in DNA is TGTGCCAGCAGCGCCGGACTAGCGGGAGAGACCCAGTACTTC. It translates to CASSAGLAGETQYF. The full variable domain, completed from the reference TRBV9 and TRBJ2-5 proteins outside the CDR3, reads DSGVTQTPKHLITATGQRVTLRCSPRSGDLSVYWYQQSLDQGLQFLIQYYNGEERAKGNILERFSAQQFPDLHSELNLSSLELGDSALYFCASSAGLAGETQYFGPGTRLLVL.